The clone carrying this T cell receptor beta chain came up a few times. The data derive from a study of T-cell reconstitution after alpha-beta-depleted transplantation in children. Unique molecular identifiers were incorporated when the TCRbeta library was constructed. From the PCR reads, TCRdb called clonotypes with MiXCR, one entry per CDR3 protein. In the table there are over 550,000 distinct CDR3 sequences, about 10% of which are singletons. V lost 1 base to trimming and J lost 4 bases, with 26 bases between them. Per germline, CDR1 LGHNA and CDR2 YSLEER. The CDR3 runs 20 residues. The chain joins TRBV4-3 to TRBJ2-1; D may be TRBD2 (9 bases). Material: PBMCs from the stem cell graft donor, obtained from the stem cell graft. This sequence was found in a human donor who donated a stem cell graft to a child with acute myeloid leukemia. The CDR3 coding sequence is TGCGCCAGCAGCCAAGGAGGGCAGGGGGCATTAGCGGGAGTGTACAATGAGCAGTTCTTC. Translating it yields CASSQGGQGALAGVYNEQFF.